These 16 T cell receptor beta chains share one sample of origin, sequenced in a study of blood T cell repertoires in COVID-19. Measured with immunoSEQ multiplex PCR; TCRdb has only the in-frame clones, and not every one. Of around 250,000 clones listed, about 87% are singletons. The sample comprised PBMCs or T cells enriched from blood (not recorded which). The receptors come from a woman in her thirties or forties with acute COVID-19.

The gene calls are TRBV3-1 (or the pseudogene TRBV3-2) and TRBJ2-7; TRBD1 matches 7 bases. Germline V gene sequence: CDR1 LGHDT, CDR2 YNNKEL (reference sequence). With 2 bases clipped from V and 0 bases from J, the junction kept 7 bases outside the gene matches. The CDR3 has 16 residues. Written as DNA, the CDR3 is TGTGCCAGCAGCCAAAGGGACAGAAGAGACTCCTACGAGCAGTACTTC. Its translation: CASSQRDRRDSYEQYF.

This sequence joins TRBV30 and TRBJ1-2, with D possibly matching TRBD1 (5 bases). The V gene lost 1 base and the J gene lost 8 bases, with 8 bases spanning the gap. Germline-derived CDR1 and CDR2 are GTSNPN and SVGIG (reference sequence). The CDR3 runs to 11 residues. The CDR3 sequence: CAWSAGAGYTF. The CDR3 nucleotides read TGTGCCTGGAGTGCTGGGGCGGGCTACACCTTC.

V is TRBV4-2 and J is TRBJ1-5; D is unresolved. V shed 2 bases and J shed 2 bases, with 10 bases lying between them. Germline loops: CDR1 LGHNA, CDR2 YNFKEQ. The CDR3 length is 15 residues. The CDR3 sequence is CASSQLTGGNQPQHF. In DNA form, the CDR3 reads TGTGCCAGCAGCCAACTGACCGGGGGCAATCAGCCCCAGCATTTT.

CDR3 residues: CASSTDTSGMITGELFF. In nucleotides, the CDR3 is TGCGCCAGCAGCACCGACACTAGCGGGATGATCACCGGGGAGCTGTTTTTT. The chain uses TRBV5-1 and TRBJ2-2, with 10 bases lining up with TRBD2. Trimming at V came to 4 bases and at J to 4 bases, leaving 10 bases not matched to a gene. Per the germline V gene, CDR1 is SGHRS and CDR2 is YFSETQ. The CDR3 has 17 residues. Together with reference TRBV5-1 and TRBJ2-2, the CDR3 gives the full variable domain: KAGVTQTPRYLIKTRGQQVTLSCSPISGHRSVSWYQQTPGQGLQFLFEYFSETQRNKGNFPGRFSGRQFSNSRSEMNVSTLELGDSALYLCASSTDTSGMITGELFFGEGSRLTVL.

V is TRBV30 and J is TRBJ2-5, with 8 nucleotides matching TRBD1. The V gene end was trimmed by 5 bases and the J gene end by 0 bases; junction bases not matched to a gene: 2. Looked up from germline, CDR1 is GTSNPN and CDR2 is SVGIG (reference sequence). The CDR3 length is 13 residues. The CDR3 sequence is CAWGTGYQETQYF. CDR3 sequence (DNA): TGTGCCTGGGGGACAGGCTACCAAGAGACCCAGTACTTC.

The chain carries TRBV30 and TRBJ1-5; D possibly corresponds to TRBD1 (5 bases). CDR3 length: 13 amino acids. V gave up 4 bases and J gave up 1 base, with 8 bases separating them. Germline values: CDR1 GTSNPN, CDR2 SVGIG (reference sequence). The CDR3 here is CAWTPGSNQPQHF. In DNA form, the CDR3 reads TGTGCCTGGACCCCAGGGAGCAATCAGCCCCAGCATTTT.

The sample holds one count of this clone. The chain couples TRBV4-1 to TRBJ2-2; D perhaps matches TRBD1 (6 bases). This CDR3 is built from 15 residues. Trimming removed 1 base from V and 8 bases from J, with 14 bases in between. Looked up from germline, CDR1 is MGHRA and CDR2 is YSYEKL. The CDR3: CASSQGIRGTGELFF. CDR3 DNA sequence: TGCGCCAGCAGCCAAGGGATCAGGGGAACTGGGGAGCTGTTTTTT.

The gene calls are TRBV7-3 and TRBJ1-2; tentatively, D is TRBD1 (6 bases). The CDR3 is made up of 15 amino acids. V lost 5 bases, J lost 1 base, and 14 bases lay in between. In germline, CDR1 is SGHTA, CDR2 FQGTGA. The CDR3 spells CASSPQGGYNYGYTF. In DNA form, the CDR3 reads TGTGCCAGCAGCCCACAGGGCGGCTATAACTATGGCTACACCTTC.

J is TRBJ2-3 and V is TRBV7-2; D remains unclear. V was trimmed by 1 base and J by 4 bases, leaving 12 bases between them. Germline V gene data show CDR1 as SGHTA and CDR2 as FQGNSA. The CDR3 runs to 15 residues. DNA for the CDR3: TGTGCCAGCAGCTTAGATGCAGGATCGTCAGATACGCAGTATTTT. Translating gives CASSLDAGSSDTQYF.

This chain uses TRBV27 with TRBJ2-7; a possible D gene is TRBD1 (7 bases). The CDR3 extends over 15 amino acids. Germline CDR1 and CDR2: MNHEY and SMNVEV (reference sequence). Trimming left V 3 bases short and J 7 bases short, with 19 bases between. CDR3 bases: TGTGCCAGCAGTTTGAGGGCAGGGGGGTCGCGAGAGCAGTACGTC. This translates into CASSLRAGGSREQYV.

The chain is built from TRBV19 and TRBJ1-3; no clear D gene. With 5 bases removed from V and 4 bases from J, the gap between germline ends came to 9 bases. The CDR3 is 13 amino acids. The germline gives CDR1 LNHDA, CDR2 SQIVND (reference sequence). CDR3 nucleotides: TGTGCCAGTAGTGAGGCATTGGGAAACACCATATATTTT. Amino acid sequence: CASSEALGNTIYF.

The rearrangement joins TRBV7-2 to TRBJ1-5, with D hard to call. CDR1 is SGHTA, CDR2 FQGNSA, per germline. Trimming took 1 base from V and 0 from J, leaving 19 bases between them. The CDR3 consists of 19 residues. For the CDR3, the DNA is TGTGCCAGCAGCTTAGACCCCCGCTACAGTCTTTATAGCAATCAGCCCCAGCATTTT. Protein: CASSLDPRYSLYSNQPQHF.

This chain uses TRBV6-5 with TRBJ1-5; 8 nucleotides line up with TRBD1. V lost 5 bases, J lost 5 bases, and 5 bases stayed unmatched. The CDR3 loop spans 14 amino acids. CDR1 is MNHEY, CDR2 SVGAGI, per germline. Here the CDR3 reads CASSRTGGDQPQHF. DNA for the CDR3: TGTGCCAGCAGTCGTACAGGGGGAGATCAGCCCCAGCATTTT.

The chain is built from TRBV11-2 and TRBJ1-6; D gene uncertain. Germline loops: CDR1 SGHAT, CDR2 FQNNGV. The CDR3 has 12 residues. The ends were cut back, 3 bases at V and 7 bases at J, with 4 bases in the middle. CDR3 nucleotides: TGTGCCAGCAGCTTCGAGAATTCACCCCTCCACTTT. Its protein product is CASSFENSPLHF.

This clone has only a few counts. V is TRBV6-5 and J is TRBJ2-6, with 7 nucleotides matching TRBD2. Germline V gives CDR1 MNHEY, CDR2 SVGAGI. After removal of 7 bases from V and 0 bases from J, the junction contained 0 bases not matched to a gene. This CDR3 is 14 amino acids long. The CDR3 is CASTGGSGANVLTF. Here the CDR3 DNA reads TGTGCCAGCACGGGGGGCTCTGGGGCCAACGTCCTGACTTTC.

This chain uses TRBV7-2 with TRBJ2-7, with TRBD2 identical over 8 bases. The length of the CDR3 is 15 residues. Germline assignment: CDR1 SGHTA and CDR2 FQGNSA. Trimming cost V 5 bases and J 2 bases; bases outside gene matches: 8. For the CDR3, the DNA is TGTGCCAGCAGCACCAGAGCGGGAGTAGCCTACGAGCAGTACTTC. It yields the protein CASSTRAGVAYEQYF. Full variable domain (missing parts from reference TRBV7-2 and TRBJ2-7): GAGVSQSPSNKVTEKGKDVELRCDPISGHTALYWYRQSLGQGLEFLIYFQGNSAPDKSGLPSDRFSAERTGGSVSTLTIQRTQQEDSAVYLCASSTRAGVAYEQYFGPGTRLTVT.